Presented here are 26 T cell receptor beta chains from one specimen sequenced in a study of OX40 agonist ivuxolimab in advanced cancers. TCRdb's table, derived via immunoSEQ multiplex PCR, lists solely in-frame clones and lacks some. Among about 93,000 clones listed, roughly nine tenths were seen once. This specimen consisted of CD4+ or CD8+ T cells sorted from blood, obtained in a trial of the OX40 agonist ivuxolimab. These receptors were collected from an adult with an advanced solid tumor such as melanoma, head and neck, liver or kidney cancer.

This chain joins TRBV29-1 and TRBJ1-1; unclear D gene. This CDR3 comprises 13 residues. Trimming removed 4 bases from V and 4 bases from J, with 13 bases in between. Germline CDR1 SQVTM, CDR2 ANQGSEA. The CDR3 DNA reads as TGCAGCGTTGTTGGGCAGGTGGGCACTGAAGCTTTCTTT. Its translation is CSVVGQVGTEAFF.

The rearrangement uses TRBV9 and TRBJ2-7, with D perhaps TRBD2 (6 bases). Trimming left V 4 bases short and J 5 bases short, with 13 bases between. CDR3 length: 13 residues. CDR1 and CDR2 from the germline V gene are SGDLS and YYNGEE. CDR3 nucleotide sequence: TGTGCCAGCAGCACGGGAGTTTTAGACGAGCAGTACTTC. This encodes CASSTGVLDEQYF.

This chain connects TRBV21-1 to TRBJ2-1. TRBV21-1 is deemed a pseudogene. The CDR3 runs 10 residues. CDR3 region: CASSNNEQFF. The CDR3, as DNA: TGTGCCAGCAGCAATAATGAGCAGTTCTTC.

The rearrangement links TRBV11-3 to TRBJ1-3, with D uncertain. CDR1 and CDR2 from the germline V gene are SGHNT and YENEEA. V dropped 3 bases and J dropped 2 bases, with 11 bases sitting between them. The CDR3 runs to 15 residues. The DNA of the CDR3 is TGTGCCAGCAGCTTTTGGGGTAGCGCTGGAAACACCATATATTTT. Translated, it gives CASSFWGSAGNTIYF.

The CDR3 loop is CASSLPAGDTGELFF. As DNA, the CDR3 is TGCGCCAGCAGCTTGCCAGCGGGAGACACCGGGGAGCTGTTTTTT. The chain employs TRBV5-1 and TRBJ2-2, with 8 bases that match TRBD2. Germline V gene data show CDR1 as SGHRS and CDR2 as YFSETQ. This CDR3 comprises 15 residues. V lost 1 base and J lost 3; bases outside the gene matches: 2.

The gene calls are TRBV30 and TRBJ2-7; 10 bases map to TRBD1. This CDR3 is built from 15 residues. From germline, CDR1 is GTSNPN and CDR2 SVGIG (reference sequence). The trim removed 3 bases at V and 6 bases at J, leaving 11 bases unmatched. The CDR3 bases are TGTGCCTGGAGGAACCAGGGACAGGGGAGATTCGAGCAGTACTTC. Amino acid sequence: CAWRNQGQGRFEQYF.

The chain carries TRBV2 and TRBJ1-2; 9 positions match TRBD1. CDR3 length equals 13 residues. The V gene end was trimmed by 6 bases and the J gene end by 7 bases; junction bases not matched to a gene: 6. Germline V lookup: CDR1 SNHLY, CDR2 FYNNEI. CDR3 protein: CASSSTGGVGYTF. The CDR3 region has the DNA TGTGCCAGCAGCTCCACAGGGGGCGTTGGCTACACCTTC.

The J gene is TRBJ1-3, the V gene TRBV30, with 7 bases matching TRBD1. The V and J ends lost 8 bases and 0 bases, in that order; junction bases with no gene match: 16. Per germline, CDR1 GTSNPN and CDR2 SVGIG (reference sequence). The CDR3 loop spans 17 amino acids. The CDR3 DNA is TGTGCCGGGAAAAAGCCGGGACAGCCAAGCTCTGGAAACACCATATATTTT. It codes for CAGKKPGQPSSGNTIYF.

The chain recombines TRBV5-1 with TRBJ1-1, with 10 bases lining up with TRBD1. Germline assignment: CDR1 SGHRS and CDR2 YFSETQ. V dropped 4 bases and J dropped 6; count of bases not matched to a gene: 12. CDR3 length: 16 amino acids. CDR3 coding DNA: TGCGCCAGCAGCCGGTTGTTGACAGGGGGCCGGGCTGAAGCTTTCTTT. Translating gives CASSRLLTGGRAEAFF.

This clone was detected only once. CDR3 protein: CASSEGAGGIGNQPQHF. Written as DNA, the CDR3 is TGTGCCAGCAGTGAAGGTGCAGGGGGTATTGGCAATCAGCCCCAGCATTTT. The chain carries TRBV2 and TRBJ1-5; TRBD1 aligns across 7 bases. This CDR3 region has 17 residues. The trim removed 1 base at V and 2 bases at J, leaving 8 bases unmatched. The germline V gene encodes CDR1 SNHLY and CDR2 FYNNEI.

V gene TRBV7-2 combines with J gene TRBJ2-1, with D possibly matching TRBD2 (6 bases). CDR1 is SGHTA and CDR2 is FQGNSA in the germline V gene. The CDR3 has 15 amino acids. Trimming stripped 2 bases from V and 4 bases from J, with 12 bases between. The CDR3 sequence: CASSLSSGSYNEQFF. The CDR3 coding sequence is TGTGCCAGCAGCTTAAGTAGCGGTTCTTACAATGAGCAGTTCTTC.

The rearrangement uses TRBV5-1 and TRBJ2-5; D not certain. The CDR3 has 14 amino acids. Trimming removed 0 bases from V and 4 bases from J, with 10 bases in between. CDR1 SGHRS and CDR2 YFSETQ come from the germline V gene. In nucleotides, the CDR3 is TGCGCCAGCAGCTTGGACCCCGGCAGAGAGACCCAGTACTTC. Its protein is CASSLDPGRETQYF. Supplemented by reference TRBV5-1 and TRBJ2-5, the full variable domain reads KAGVTQTPRYLIKTRGQQVTLSCSPISGHRSVSWYQQTPGQGLQFLFEYFSETQRNKGNFPGRFSGRQFSNSRSEMNVSTLELGDSALYLCASSLDPGRETQYFGPGTRLLVL.

The chain uses TRBV7-9 and TRBJ2-5; 8 positions agree with TRBD2. This CDR3 has 14 amino acids. Germline CDR1 SEHNR, CDR2 FQNEAQ (reference sequence). J gave up 3 bases and V 2 bases, and 2 bases lay outside the gene matches. This CDR3 reads CASSLRGLEETQYF. In DNA, the CDR3 is TGTGCCAGCAGCTTAAGGGGACTAGAAGAGACCCAGTACTTC. Full variable domain (remainder filled in from reference TRBV7-9 and TRBJ2-5): DTGVSQNPRHKITKRGQNVTFRCDPISEHNRLYWYRQTLGQGPEFLTYFQNEAQLEKSRLLSDRFSAERPKGSFSTLEIQRTEQGDSAMYLCASSLRGLEETQYFGPGTRLLVL.

The chain links TRBV11-3 to TRBJ1-1, with a tentative D call TRBD1 (5 bases). V dropped 7 bases and J dropped 7 bases, with 16 bases sitting between them. The germline V gene has CDR1 SGHNT and CDR2 YENEEA. This CDR3 has 13 amino acids. The CDR3 nucleotides read TGTGCCAGCATCCTCGGCCCCGGGGGTGAAGCTTTCTTT. It yields the protein CASILGPGGEAFF.

The V and J genes are TRBV10-3 and TRBJ1-2; D is unclear. The CDR3 is made up of 12 amino acids. Germline CDR1 ENHRY, CDR2 SYGVKD. V was cut by 6 bases and J by 2 bases, with 7 bases left in between. CDR3 protein: CAISTLNYGYTF. The CDR3 nucleotides are TGTGCCATCAGCACCTTAAACTATGGCTACACCTTC.

Details on this clone: The identical CDR3 is also encoded by other nucleotide sequences in the sample. This chain links TRBV11-2 with TRBJ1-2; D perhaps matches TRBD1 (6 bases). V shed 1 base and J shed 3 bases, with 9 bases lying between them. The CDR3 has 14 amino acids. Germline V gene data show CDR1 as SGHAT and CDR2 as FQNNGV. The CDR3 DNA follows: TGTGCCAGCAGCTTAGGTCAGGGGCACTATGGCTACACCTTC. It codes for CASSLGQGHYGYTF.

The chain couples TRBV7-3 to TRBJ1-1, with a possible D match to TRBD1 (5 bases). The CDR3 covers 15 residues. The germline CDR1 and CDR2 sequences are SGHTA and FQGTGA. Trimming removed 1 base at V and 1 base at J, with 10 bases between. The CDR3 reads CASSLNQGGNTEAFF. CDR3 DNA: TGTGCCAGCAGCTTAAATCAGGGCGGGAACACTGAAGCTTTCTTT.

The V gene is TRBV27, the J gene TRBJ2-5; D unresolved. The length of the CDR3 is 13 residues. The germline V gene encodes CDR1 MNHEY and CDR2 SMNVEV (reference sequence). Trimming removed 2 bases from V and 2 bases from J, with 6 bases in between. The CDR3 sequence: CASSLAIQETQYF. In DNA, the CDR3 is TGTGCCAGCAGTTTAGCTATTCAAGAGACCCAGTACTTC.

The rearrangement joins TRBV7-2 to TRBJ2-7, with D uncertain. Germline CDR1 SGHTA, CDR2 FQGNSA. V was pared by 7 bases and J by 1 base, with 11 bases between. The CDR3 length is 13 residues. CDR3 nucleotide sequence: TGTGCCAGCACCCAGTCACCTTCCTACGAGCAGTACTTC. Its translation: CASTQSPSYEQYF.

The chain is built from TRBV23-1 and TRBJ2-2; D is perhaps TRBD2 (5 bases). TRBV23-1 falls under the ORF class, with uncertain function. The CDR3 covers 16 residues. Trimming shortened V by 0 bases and J by 1 base, and 9 bases separated the two germline ends. For the CDR3, the DNA is TGCGCCAGCAGTCAATCGCGGGCGGAGAACACCGGGGAGCTGTTTTTT. It codes for CASSQSRAENTGELFF.

The CDR3 is CASSHPRSGRGNEQYF. For the CDR3, the DNA is TGCGCCAGCAGCCACCCCAGAAGCGGGAGGGGGAACGAGCAGTACTTC. This chain links TRBV4-1 with TRBJ2-7; the match to TRBD2 covers 10 bases. Trimming took 3 bases from V and 5 from J; bases not matched to a gene: 10. Per the germline V gene, CDR1 is MGHRA and CDR2 is YSYEKL. CDR3 length: 16 residues.

The rearrangement joins TRBV6-1 to TRBJ2-3; D tentatively fits TRBD1 or TRBD2 (5 bases each). CDR3 length: 13 amino acids. Germline CDR1 is MNHNS and CDR2 is SASEGT. V was cut by 7 bases and J by 6 bases, with 14 bases left in between. As DNA, the CDR3 is TGTGCCAGCAAGAGGGGCGATTGGGATACGCAGTATTTT. Translated, it gives CASKRGDWDTQYF.

The rearrangement joins TRBV4-1 to TRBJ1-1, with 9 bases lining up with TRBD1. This CDR3 comprises 17 residues. In germline, CDR1 is MGHRA, CDR2 YSYEKL. The trim removed 0 bases at V and 5 bases at J, leaving 10 bases unmatched. The CDR3 DNA reads TGCGCCAGCAGCCAAGATCCGATGGACAGGGGAAAAACTGAAGCTTTCTTT. This gives the protein CASSQDPMDRGKTEAFF.

V is TRBV6-1 and J is TRBJ1-1; 7 bases fit TRBD1. Trimming took 2 bases from V and 7 from J; bases not matched to a gene: 10. CDR1 is MNHNS, CDR2 SASEGT, per germline. The CDR3 has 15 amino acids. The CDR3 loop is CASSELGTVYGEAFF. The CDR3 DNA reads TGTGCCAGCAGTGAATTGGGGACAGTCTATGGTGAAGCTTTCTTT.

This chain joins TRBV19 and TRBJ2-2; perhaps TRBD1 as D (6 bases). Trimming took 0 bases from V and 4 from J, leaving 12 bases between them. The length of the CDR3 is 16 residues. Per the germline V gene, CDR1 is LNHDA and CDR2 is SQIVND (reference sequence). This chain's CDR3 is CASSIDKGVGTGELFF. The CDR3 DNA follows: TGTGCCAGTAGTATAGATAAGGGGGTCGGCACCGGGGAGCTGTTTTTT.

The chain couples TRBV5-4 to TRBJ1-2; tentative D call: TRBD1 (5 bases). CDR1 and CDR2 (germline): SGHNT, YYREEE (reference sequence). V was shortened by 4 bases and J by 6 bases, with 16 bases between the two germline ends. There are 14 residues in the CDR3. The CDR3 reads CASSRTGGGNGYTF. CDR3 DNA sequence: TGTGCCAGCAGCCGCACAGGTGGCGGCAATGGCTACACCTTC.